The rows below give T cell receptor beta chains drawn from one sample of a study of blood T cell repertoires in COVID-19. Sequenced by immunoSEQ multiplex PCR; TCRdb stores in-frame clones only, minus some. The table records roughly 65,000 clones, approximately 86% of them present only once. The source material was peripheral blood. Receptor source: a woman aged 55-69 years with acute or convalescent COVID-19. CDR3s include the opening cysteine and the closing phenylalanine or tryptophan. A D gene is named only where the DNA matches it firmly. Not every row has a clone size; where given, it reads once, few, many or a size class.

D,size,J,V,CDR3,DNA
TRBD2,NA,TRBJ2-7,TRBV3-1/TRBV3-2,CASSPRTSGGYEQYF,TGTGCCAGCAGCCCGAGGACTAGCGGGGGCTACGAGCAGTACTTC
NA,NA,TRBJ1-6,TRBV14,CASSQYNPYYNSPLHF,TGTGCCAGCAGCCAATACAACCCTTACTATAATTCACCCCTCCACTTT
NA,NA,TRBJ2-2,TRBV13,CASKPGDANTGELFF,TGTGCCAGCAAACCAGGGGACGCGAACACCGGGGAGCTGTTTTTT
TRBD1,NA,TRBJ2-6,TRBV19,CASSDRGKLRSGANVLTF,TGTGCCAGTAGTGACAGGGGGAAATTACGGTCTGGGGCCAACGTCCTGACTTTC
NA,NA,TRBJ2-2,TRBV6-2/TRBV6-3,CASSWDGGNTGELFF,TGTGCCAGCAGTTGGGACGGGGGGAACACCGGGGAGCTGTTTTTT
TRBD1,few,TRBJ1-1,TRBV5-6,CASSLDRGSGNTEAFF,TGTGCCAGCAGCTTAGACAGGGGAAGCGGGAACACTGAAGCTTTCTTT
TRBD2,once,TRBJ2-1,TRBV2,CASSGLAGGGDEQFF,TGTGCCAGCAGTGGACTAGCGGGGGGGGGCGATGAGCAGTTCTTC
NA,NA,TRBJ2-3,TRBV27,CASSLTPPGRGHTDTQYF,TGTGCCAGCAGTTTAACCCCCCCGGGGCGGGGGCACACAGATACGCAGTATTTT
NA,once,TRBJ1-1,TRBV5-4,CASSPRGSTDSEAFF,TGTGCCAGCAGCCCCAGGGGCTCCACGGACAGCGAAGCTTTCTTT
TRBD2,NA,TRBJ2-2,TRBV3-1/TRBV3-2,CASSRGTSVWTGELFF,TGTGCCAGCAGCCGCGGGACTAGCGTTTGGACCGGGGAGCTGTTTTTT
TRBD2,NA,TRBJ2-1,TRBV10-3,CATGKGTSGGSNSYNEQFF,TGTGCCACGGGGAAGGGGACTAGCGGGGGATCCAACTCCTACAATGAGCAGTTCTTC
TRBD1,few,TRBJ2-7,TRBV5-1,CASSSTGTGIYEQYF,TGCGCCAGCAGCTCGACCGGGACAGGTATCTACGAGCAGTACTTC
TRBD2,NA,TRBJ2-5,TRBV3-1/TRBV3-2,CASSQVLAGGLGTETQYF,TGTGCCAGCAGCCAAGTTCTAGCGGGGGGGCTGGGTACAGAGACCCAGTACTTC
NA,NA,TRBJ2-7,TRBV28,CATLSAYEQYF,TGTGCCACCCTCTCCGCCTACGAGCAGTACTTC
NA,NA,TRBJ2-3,TRBV15,CATSRVGARSGTQYF,TGTGCCACCAGCAGAGTAGGGGCCCGTTCAGGTACGCAGTATTTT
NA,once,TRBJ1-6,TRBV28,CASTGVGSPLHF,TGTGCCAGCACGGGGGTTGGTTCACCCCTCCACTTT
TRBD1,many,TRBJ1-6,TRBV18,CASSPFGQGLSSYNSPLHF,TGTGCCAGCTCACCGTTCGGACAGGGACTAAGCTCCTATAATTCACCCCTCCACTTT
TRBD1,NA,TRBJ1-1,TRBV28,CASSFRTGGDTEAFF,TGTGCCAGCAGTTTTCGTACAGGGGGGGACACTGAAGCTTTCTTT
NA,NA,TRBJ2-6,TRBV2,CASSVDTSGANVLTF,TGTGCCAGCAGTGTGGACACCTCTGGGGCCAACGTCCTGACTTTC
NA,NA,TRBJ2-1,TRBV29-1,CSVHETYNEQFF,TGCAGCGTTCACGAGACCTACAATGAGCAGTTCTTC
NA,NA,TRBJ1-4,TRBV7-8,CASSSLVTANEKLFF,TGTGCCAGCAGCAGCCTCGTGACAGCGAATGAAAAACTGTTTTTT
NA,NA,TRBJ2-2,TRBV12-3/TRBV12-4,CASRQSAGELFF,TGTGCCAGCAGACAAAGTGCCGGGGAGCTGTTTTTT
TRBD1,NA,TRBJ1-1,TRBV20-1,CSAGGQGGTEAFF,TGCAGTGCTGGTGGACAGGGGGGAACTGAAGCTTTCTTT
NA,NA,TRBJ1-1,TRBV19,CASKGVEAFF,TGTGCCAGTAAAGGAGTAGAAGCTTTCTTT
NA,NA,TRBJ2-5,TRBV7-9,CASSLAQEDGETQYF,TGTGCCAGCAGCTTAGCACAAGAGGATGGGGAGACCCAGTACTTC
TRBD1,NA,TRBJ1-6,TRBV3-1/TRBV3-2,CASSPRQGAFSPLHF,TGTGCCAGCAGCCCGCGACAGGGGGCTTTTTCACCCCTCCACTTT
NA,NA,TRBJ2-7,TRBV25-1,CASSESGRFSYEQYF,TGTGCCAGCAGTGAATCGGGGAGATTCTCCTACGAGCAGTACTTC
TRBD1,NA,TRBJ1-1,TRBV28,CASSPPRGLGTEAFF,TGTGCCAGCAGCCCGCCCAGGGGGCTGGGCACTGAAGCTTTCTTT
NA,NA,TRBJ1-1,TRBV30,CAWSGSRWEAFF,TGTGCCTGGAGCGGGAGTCGGTGGGAAGCTTTCTTT
NA,NA,TRBJ2-7,TRBV20-1,CSASFGSGTYEQYF,TGCAGTGCTAGTTTTGGGAGCGGAACCTACGAGCAGTACTTC
NA,NA,TRBJ1-4,TRBV3-1/TRBV3-2,CASSQELGGRGEKLFF,TGTGCCAGCAGCCAAGAGTTGGGGGGGAGAGGTGAAAAACTGTTTTTT
NA,NA,TRBJ2-2,TRBV5-1,CASRGQPTLRRYTGELFF,TGCGCCAGCCGGGGACAACCCACTTTAAGAAGATACACCGGGGAGCTGTTTTTT
TRBD1,NA,TRBJ2-5,TRBV3-1/TRBV3-2,CASSQWGQGQETQYF,TGTGCCAGCAGCCAATGGGGACAGGGCCAAGAGACCCAGTACTTC
TRBD1,NA,TRBJ2-7,TRBV5-1,CASSLSGQGIEQYF,TGCGCCAGCAGCTTGTCGGGACAGGGGATTGAGCAGTACTTC
TRBD1,NA,TRBJ2-3,TRBV7-7,CASSPGQGPDTQYF,TGTGCCAGCAGCCCCGGACAGGGGCCAGATACGCAGTATTTT
NA,once,TRBJ2-2,TRBV5-1,CASSLEYAVAGELFF,TGCGCCAGCAGCTTGGAGTATGCGGTAGCCGGGGAGCTGTTTTTT
NA,NA,TRBJ1-5,TRBV23-1,CASSQSRPWAQPQHF,TGCGCCAGCAGTCAATCGCGACCCTGGGCTCAGCCCCAGCATTTT
TRBD1,NA,TRBJ1-4,TRBV7-2,CASSLEGQDEQLFF,TGTGCCAGCAGCTTAGAGGGACAGGACGAGCAACTGTTTTTT
NA,NA,TRBJ2-1,TRBV5-4,CASSLDYGRGYNEQFF,TGTGCCAGCAGCTTGGATTACGGCAGGGGATACAATGAGCAGTTCTTC
NA,NA,TRBJ2-1,TRBV11-2,CASSLDRTGTKQFF,TGTGCCAGCAGCTTAGATCGGACAGGGACTAAGCAGTTCTTC
NA,NA,TRBJ1-5,TRBV19,CASSILRGRNQPQHF,TGTGCCAGTAGTATTCTCAGGGGCCGCAATCAGCCCCAGCATTTT
TRBD1,NA,TRBJ1-1,TRBV18,CASSPRDRGLAFF,TGTGCCAGCTCACCTCGGGACAGGGGGCTAGCTTTCTTT
NA,NA,TRBJ2-5,TRBV7-9,CASSPSTPLAETQYF,TGTGCCAGCAGCCCTTCGACACCGCTCGCGGAGACCCAGTACTTC
NA,NA,TRBJ1-2,TRBV27,CASSLKAGYGYTF,TGTGCCAGCAGTTTAAAGGCAGGGTATGGCTACACCTTC
NA,NA,TRBJ2-3,TRBV5-1,CASQYLRGTDTQYF,TGCGCCAGCCAGTACCTCAGGGGCACAGATACGCAGTATTTT
NA,NA,TRBJ1-1,TRBV6-5,CASSHPDTIEAFF,TGTGCCAGCAGTCACCCGGATACTATTGAAGCTTTCTTT